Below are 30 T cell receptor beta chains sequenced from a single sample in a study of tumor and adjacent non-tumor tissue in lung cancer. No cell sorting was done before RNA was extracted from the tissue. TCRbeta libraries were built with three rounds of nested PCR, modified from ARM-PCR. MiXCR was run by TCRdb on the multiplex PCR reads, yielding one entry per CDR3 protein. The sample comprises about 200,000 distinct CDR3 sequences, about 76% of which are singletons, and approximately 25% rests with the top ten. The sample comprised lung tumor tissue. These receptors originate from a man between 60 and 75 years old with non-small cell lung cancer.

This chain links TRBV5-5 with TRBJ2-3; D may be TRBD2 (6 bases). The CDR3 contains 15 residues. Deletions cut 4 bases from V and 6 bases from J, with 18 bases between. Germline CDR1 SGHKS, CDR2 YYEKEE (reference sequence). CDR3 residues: CASSPWGELMDTQYF. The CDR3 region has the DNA TGTGCCAGCAGCCCGTGGGGGGAGTTGATGGATACGCAGTATTTT.

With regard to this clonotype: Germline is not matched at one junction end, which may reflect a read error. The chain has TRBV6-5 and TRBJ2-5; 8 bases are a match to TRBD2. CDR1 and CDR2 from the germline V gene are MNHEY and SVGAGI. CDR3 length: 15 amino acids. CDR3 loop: CPSSRAGVLQETQYF. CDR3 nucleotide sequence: TGTCCCAGTTCTAGAGCGGGAGTACTCCAAGAGACCCAGTACTTC.

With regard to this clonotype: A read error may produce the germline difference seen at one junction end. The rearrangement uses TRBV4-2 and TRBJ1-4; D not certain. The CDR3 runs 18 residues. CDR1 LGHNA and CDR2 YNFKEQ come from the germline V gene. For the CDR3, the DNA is TGTGCCGGCAGCCAAGACGGTCCGTCGCAGGCAACTAATGAAAAACTGTTCTTT. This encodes CAGSQDGPSQATNEKLFF.

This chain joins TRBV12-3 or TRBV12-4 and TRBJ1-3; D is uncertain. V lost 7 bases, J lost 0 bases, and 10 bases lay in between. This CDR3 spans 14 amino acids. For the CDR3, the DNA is TGTGCCAGCAATTCTGCCTCCTCTGGAAACACCATATATTTT. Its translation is CASNSASSGNTIYF.

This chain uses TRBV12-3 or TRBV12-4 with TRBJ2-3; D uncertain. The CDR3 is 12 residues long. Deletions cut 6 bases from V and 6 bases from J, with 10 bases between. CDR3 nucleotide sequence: TGTGCCAGCAGCTGGGCACGGGATACGCAGTATTTT. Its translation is CASSWARDTQYF.

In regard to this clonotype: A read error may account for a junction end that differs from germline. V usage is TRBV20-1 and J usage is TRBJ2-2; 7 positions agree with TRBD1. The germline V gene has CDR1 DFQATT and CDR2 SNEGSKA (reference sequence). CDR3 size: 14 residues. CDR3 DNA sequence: TGCAGTGCTAGAGCGGACAGGTCCACAGTGGAGCTGTATTTT. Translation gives CSARADRSTVELYF.

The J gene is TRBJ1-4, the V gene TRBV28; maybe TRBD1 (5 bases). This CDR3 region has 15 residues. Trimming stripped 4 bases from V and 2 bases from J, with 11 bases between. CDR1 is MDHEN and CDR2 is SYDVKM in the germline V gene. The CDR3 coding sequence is TGTGCCAGCAGTTCTCACTCAGGGACTAATGAAAAACTGTTTTTT. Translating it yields CASSSHSGTNEKLFF.

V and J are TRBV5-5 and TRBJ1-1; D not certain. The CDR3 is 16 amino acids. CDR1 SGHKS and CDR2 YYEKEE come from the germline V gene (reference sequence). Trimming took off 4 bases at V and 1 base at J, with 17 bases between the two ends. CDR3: CASSHDGLGRNTEAFF. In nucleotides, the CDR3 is TGTGCCAGCAGCCACGACGGATTGGGCAGGAACACTGAAGCTTTCTTT.

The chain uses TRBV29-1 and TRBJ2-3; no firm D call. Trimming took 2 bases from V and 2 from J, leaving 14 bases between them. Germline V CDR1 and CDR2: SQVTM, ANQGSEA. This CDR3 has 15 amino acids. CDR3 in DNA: TGCAGCGTTGAATATCGTATAACTGCCACAGATACGCAGTATTTT. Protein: CSVEYRITATDTQYF.

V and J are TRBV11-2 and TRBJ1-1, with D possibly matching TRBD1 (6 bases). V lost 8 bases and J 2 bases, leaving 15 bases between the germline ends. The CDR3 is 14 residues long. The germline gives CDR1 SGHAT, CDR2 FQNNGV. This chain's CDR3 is CASLSGHQNTEAFF. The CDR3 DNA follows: TGTGCCAGCCTATCGGGACACCAAAACACTGAAGCTTTCTTT.

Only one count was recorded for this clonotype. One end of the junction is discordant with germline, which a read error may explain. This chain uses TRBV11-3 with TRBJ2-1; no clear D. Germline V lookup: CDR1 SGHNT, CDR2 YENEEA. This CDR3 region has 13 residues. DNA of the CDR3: TGTGCCAGCAGCCCCATACAGAACAACGAGCAGTTCTTC. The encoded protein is CASSPIQNNEQFF. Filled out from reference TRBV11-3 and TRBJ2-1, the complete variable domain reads EAGVVQSPRYKIIEKKQPVAFWCNPISGHNTLYWYLQNLGQGPELLIRYENEEAVDDSQLPKDRFSAERLKGVDSTLKIQPAELGDSAVYLCASSPIQNNEQFFGPGTRLTVL.

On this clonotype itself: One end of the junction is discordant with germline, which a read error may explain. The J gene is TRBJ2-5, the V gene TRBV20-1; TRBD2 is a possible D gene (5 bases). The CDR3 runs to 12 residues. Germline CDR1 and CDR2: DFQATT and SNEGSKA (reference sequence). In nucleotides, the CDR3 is TGCAGTACTAGAGAGGGCTCAGAGACCCGGTACTTC. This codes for CSTREGSETRYF.

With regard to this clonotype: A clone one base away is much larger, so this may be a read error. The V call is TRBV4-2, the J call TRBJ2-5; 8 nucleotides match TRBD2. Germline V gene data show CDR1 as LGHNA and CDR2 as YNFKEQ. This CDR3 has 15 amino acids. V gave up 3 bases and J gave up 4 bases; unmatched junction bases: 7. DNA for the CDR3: TGTGCCAGCAGCCATGACTTAGCGGGGAGAGAGACCCAGTACTTC. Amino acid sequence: CASSHDLAGRETQYF.

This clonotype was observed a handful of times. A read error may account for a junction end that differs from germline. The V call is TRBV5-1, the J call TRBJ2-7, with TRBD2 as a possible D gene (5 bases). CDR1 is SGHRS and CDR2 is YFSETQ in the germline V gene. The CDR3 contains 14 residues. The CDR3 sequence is CASSPSGPAYEQHF. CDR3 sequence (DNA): TGCGCCAGCAGCCCAAGCGGCCCCGCCTACGAGCAGCACTTC.

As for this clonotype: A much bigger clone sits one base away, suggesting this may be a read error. The CDR3 DNA sequence: TGCAGTGCTAGGCCCGGGGGCGGCAATCAGACCCAGCATTTT. Protein sequence: CSARPGGGNQTQHF. The rearrangement links TRBV20-1 to TRBJ1-5; tentatively, D is TRBD1 (6 bases). The CDR3 consists of 14 residues. CDR1 is DFQATT, CDR2 SNEGSKA, per germline (reference sequence).

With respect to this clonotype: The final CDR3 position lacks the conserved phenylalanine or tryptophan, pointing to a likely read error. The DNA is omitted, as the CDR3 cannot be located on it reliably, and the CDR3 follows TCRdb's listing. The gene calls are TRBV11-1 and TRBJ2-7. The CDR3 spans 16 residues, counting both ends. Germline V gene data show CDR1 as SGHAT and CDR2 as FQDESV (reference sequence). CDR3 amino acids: CANSLAIRDNSYEQYI.

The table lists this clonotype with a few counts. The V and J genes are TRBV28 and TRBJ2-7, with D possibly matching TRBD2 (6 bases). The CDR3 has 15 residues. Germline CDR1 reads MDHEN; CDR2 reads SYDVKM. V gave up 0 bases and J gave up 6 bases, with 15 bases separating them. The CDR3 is CASSLWGGVPLEQYF. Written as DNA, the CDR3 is TGTGCCAGCAGTTTATGGGGCGGGGTCCCTCTCGAGCAGTACTTC.

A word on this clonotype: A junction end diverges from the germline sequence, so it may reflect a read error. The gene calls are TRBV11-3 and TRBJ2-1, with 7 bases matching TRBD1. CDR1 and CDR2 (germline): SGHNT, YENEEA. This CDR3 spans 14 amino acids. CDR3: CASSTRDRGHEKFF. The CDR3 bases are TGTGCCAGCAGCACCCGGGACAGAGGTCATGAGAAGTTCTTC.

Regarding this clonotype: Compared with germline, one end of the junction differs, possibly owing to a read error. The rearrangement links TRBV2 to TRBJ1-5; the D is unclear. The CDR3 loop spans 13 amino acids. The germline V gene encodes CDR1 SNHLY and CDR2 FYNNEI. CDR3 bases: TGTGCCAGCAGTACTACAGCACTGCAGCCCCAGCATTTC. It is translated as CASSTTALQPQHF.

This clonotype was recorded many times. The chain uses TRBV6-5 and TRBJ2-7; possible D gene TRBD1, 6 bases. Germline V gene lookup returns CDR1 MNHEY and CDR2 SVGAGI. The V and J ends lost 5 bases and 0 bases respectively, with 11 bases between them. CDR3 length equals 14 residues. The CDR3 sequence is CASSVRGSSYEQYF. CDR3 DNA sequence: TGTGCCAGCAGTGTCAGGGGAAGCTCCTACGAGCAGTACTTC.

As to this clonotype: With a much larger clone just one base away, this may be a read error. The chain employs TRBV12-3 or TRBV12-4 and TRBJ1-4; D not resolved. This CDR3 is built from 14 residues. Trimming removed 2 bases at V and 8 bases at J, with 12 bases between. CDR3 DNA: TGTGCCAGCAGTTTATTCGAGGCGTCAGAAAAACTGTTTTTT. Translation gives CASSLFEASEKLFF.

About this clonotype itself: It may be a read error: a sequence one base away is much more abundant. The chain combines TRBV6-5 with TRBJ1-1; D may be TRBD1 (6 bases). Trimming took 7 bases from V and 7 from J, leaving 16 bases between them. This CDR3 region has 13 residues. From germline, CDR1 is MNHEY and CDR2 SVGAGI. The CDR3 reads CASIVRGRGEAFF. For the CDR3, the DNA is TGTGCCAGCATCGTCAGGGGAAGGGGTGAAGCTTTCTTT.

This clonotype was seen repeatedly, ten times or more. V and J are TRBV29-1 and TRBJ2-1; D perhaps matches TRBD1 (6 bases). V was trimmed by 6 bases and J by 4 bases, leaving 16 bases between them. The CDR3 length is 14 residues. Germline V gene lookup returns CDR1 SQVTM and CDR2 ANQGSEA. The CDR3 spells CSVPNTRGYNEQFF. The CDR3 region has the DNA TGCAGCGTCCCAAACACCAGGGGATACAATGAGCAGTTCTTC.

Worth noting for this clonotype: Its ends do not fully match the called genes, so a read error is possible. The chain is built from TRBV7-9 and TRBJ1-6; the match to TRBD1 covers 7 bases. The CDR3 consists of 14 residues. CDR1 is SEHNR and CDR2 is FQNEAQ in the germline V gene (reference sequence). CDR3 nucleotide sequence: TGTTCCAGCAGGCCCCAGGGGGTGAATTCACCCCTCCACTTT. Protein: CSSRPQGVNSPLHF.

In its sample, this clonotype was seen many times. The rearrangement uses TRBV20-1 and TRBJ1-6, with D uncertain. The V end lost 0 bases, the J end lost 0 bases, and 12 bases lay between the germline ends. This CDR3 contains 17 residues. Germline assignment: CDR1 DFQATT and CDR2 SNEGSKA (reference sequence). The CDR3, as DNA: TGCAGTGCTAGAGATCTGGCGGCGAGCTCCTATAATTCACCCCTCCACTTT. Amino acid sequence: CSARDLAASSYNSPLHF.

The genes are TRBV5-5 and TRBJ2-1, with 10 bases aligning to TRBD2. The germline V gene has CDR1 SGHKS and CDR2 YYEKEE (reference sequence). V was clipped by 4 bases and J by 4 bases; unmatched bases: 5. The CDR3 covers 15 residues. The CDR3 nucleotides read TGTGCCAGCAGCCTCGGGACTAGCGCATACAATGAGCAGTTCTTC. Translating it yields CASSLGTSAYNEQFF.

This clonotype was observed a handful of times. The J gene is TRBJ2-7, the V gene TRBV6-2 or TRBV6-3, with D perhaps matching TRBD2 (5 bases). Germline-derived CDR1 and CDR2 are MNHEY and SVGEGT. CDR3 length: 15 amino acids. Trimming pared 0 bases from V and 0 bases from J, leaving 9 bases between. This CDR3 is CASSYSTIHSYEQYF. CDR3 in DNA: TGTGCCAGCAGTTACTCGACTATACACTCCTACGAGCAGTACTTC.

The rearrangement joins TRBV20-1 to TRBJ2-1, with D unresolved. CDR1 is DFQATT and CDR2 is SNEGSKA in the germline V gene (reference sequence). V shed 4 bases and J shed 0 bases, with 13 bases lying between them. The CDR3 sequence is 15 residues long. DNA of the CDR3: TGCAGTGCTACAACCAGGCGCAGCTCCTACAATGAGCAGTTCTTC. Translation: CSATTRRSSYNEQFF.

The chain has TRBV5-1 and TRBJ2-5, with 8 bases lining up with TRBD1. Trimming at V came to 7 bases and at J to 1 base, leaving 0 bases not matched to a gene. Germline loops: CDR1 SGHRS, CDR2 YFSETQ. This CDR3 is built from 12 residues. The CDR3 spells CASGTGQETQYF. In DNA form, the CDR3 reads TGCGCCAGCGGGACAGGCCAAGAGACCCAGTACTTC.

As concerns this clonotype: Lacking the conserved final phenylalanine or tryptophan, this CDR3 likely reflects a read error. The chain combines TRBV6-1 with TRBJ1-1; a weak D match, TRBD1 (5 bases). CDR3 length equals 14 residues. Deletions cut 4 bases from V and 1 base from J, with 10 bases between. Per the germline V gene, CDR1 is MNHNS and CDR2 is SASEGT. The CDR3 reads CASSGGSGNTEAFL. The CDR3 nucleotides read TGTGCCAGCAGTGGGGGCAGTGGGAACACTGAAGCTTTCCTT.